This T cell receptor (beta chain) was recorded in a study of blood T cell repertoires in COVID-19. Study overall: The origin of the acute and convalescent COVID-19 samples was the United States, Italy and Spain. From T cells, B-cell-depleted T cells, or PBMCs came the material, which was cDNA or gDNA.

Per the original methods: Estimation of nucleated cell counts was performed using reference gene primer amplification. The assay was immunoSEQ multiplex PCR, and TCRdb's table has in-frame clones only and misses some. V and J calls and clone size are as listed in that table; D and trimming were resolved from the DNA. This sample has about 54,000 clones, with more than 75% found just once. This clonotype was obtained from a middle-aged man with active COVID-19. Specimen: peripheral blood.

The CDR3 loop reads CASSRQGVNTEAFF. CDR3 DNA: TGTGCCAGCAGTAGACAGGGAGTGAACACTGAAGCTTTCTTT. The rearrangement uses TRBV6-5 and TRBJ1-1; 7 bases agree with TRBD1. Germline V gene lookup returns CDR1 MNHEY and CDR2 SVGAGI. Trimming removed 5 bases from V and 0 bases from J; junction bases left unmatched: 3. The CDR3 contains 14 residues.